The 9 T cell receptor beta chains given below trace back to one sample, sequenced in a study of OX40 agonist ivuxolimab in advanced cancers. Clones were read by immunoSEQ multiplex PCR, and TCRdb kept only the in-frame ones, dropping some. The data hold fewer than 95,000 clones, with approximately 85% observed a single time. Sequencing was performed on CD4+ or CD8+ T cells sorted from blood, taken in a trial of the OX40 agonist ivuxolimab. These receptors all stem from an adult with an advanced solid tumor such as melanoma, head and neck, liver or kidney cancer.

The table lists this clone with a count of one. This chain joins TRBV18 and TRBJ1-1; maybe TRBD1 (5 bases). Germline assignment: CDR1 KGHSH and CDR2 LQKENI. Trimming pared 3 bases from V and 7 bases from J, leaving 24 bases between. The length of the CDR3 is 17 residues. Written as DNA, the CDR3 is TGTGCCAGCTCACCTGGGTCGTGGTCCGGAAGAACAGGTGAAGCTTTCTTT. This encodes CASSPGSWSGRTGEAFF.

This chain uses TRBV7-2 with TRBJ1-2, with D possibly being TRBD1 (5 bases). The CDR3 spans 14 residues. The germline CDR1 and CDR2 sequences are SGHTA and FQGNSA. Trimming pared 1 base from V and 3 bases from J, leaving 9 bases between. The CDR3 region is CASSLGRQYYGYTF. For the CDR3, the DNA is TGTGCCAGCAGCTTAGGTCGACAGTACTATGGCTACACCTTC.

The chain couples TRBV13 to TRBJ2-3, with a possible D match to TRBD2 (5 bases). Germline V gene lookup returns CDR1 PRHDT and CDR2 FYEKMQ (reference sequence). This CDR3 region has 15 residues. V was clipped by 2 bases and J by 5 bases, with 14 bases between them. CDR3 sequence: CASSLSLGELDTQYF. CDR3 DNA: TGTGCCAGCAGCTTATCCCTCGGGGAGCTAGATACGCAGTATTTT.

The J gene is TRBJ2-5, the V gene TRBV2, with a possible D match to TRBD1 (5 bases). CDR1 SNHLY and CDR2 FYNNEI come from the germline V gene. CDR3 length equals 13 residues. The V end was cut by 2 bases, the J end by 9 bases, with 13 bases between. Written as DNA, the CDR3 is TGTGCCAGCAGTGAATCGGCCGAAGGGGCCCAGTACTTC. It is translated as CASSESAEGAQYF.

The CDR3 loop is CASSLGGGRGYEQYF. CDR3 sequence (DNA): TGTGCCAGCAGCTTGGGGGGGGGTCGAGGATACGAGCAGTACTTC. V and J are TRBV5-4 and TRBJ2-7; TRBD2 agrees at 7 bases. Trimming took 0 bases from V and 4 from J; bases not matched to a gene: 7. Germline lookup yields CDR1 SGHNT and CDR2 YYREEE (reference sequence). The CDR3 extends over 15 amino acids.

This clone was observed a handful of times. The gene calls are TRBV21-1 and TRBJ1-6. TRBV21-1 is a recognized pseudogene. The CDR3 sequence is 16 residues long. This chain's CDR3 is CASSPNSGRLNSPLHF. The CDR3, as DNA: TGTGCCAGCAGCCCGAACTCAGGACGGCTTAATTCACCCCTCCACTTT.

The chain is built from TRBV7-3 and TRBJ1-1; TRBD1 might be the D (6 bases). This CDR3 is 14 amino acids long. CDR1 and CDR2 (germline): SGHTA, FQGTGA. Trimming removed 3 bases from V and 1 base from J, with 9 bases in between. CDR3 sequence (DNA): TGTGCCAGCAGCTTGGGGGGGCAGAACACTGAAGCTTTCTTT. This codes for CASSLGGQNTEAFF.

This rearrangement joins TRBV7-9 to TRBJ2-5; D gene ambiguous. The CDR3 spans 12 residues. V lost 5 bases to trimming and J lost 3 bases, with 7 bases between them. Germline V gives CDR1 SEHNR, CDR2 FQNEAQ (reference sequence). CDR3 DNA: TGTGCCAGCAGCCAAAGGGAAGAGACCCAGTACTTC. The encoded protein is CASSQREETQYF.

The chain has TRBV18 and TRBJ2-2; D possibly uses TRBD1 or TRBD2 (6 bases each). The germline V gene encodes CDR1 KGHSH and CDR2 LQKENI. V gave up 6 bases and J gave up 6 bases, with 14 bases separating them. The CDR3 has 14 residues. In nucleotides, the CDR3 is TGTGCCAGCTCCCGCTGGGGGGCTCCCGGGGAGCTGTTTTTT. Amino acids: CASSRWGAPGELFF.